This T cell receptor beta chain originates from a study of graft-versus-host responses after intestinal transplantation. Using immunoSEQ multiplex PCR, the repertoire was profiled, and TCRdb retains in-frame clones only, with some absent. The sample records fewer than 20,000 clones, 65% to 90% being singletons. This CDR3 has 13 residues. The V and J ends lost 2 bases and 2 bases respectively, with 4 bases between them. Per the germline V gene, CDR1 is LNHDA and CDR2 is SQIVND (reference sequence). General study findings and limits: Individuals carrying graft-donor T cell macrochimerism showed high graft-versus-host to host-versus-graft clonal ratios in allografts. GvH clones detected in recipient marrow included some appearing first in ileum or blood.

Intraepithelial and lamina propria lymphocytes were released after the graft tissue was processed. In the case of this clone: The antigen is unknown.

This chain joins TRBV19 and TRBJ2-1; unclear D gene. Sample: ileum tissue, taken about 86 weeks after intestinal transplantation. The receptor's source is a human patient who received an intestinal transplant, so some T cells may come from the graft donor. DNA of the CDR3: TGTGCCAGTAGTATACGGACCTACAATGAGCAGTTCTTC. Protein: CASSIRTYNEQFF.